The source of this TCR beta chain is a study of memory CD4+ T cells and cytomegalovirus serostatus. Study observations and caveats: CMV serostatus prediction reached median AUC roughly 0.95, or 0.91 with US-trained model. Each of approximately 73 CMV-associated TCRbeta sequences occurred in one to five individuals.

Single viable CD3+CD4+CD8-CD45RO+ cells were sorted as the memory CD4+ T cells. Serum IgG to CMV pp150, pp28, p38 and p52 defined serostatus. Germline V CDR1 and CDR2: LGHNA, YSLEER. V shed 1 base and J shed 6 bases, with 14 bases lying between them. This CDR3 contains 15 residues. Per the authors' pipeline: After removing out-of-frame reads, approximately 2 million distinct TCRbeta sequences remained. Libraries were prepared by immunoSEQ multiplex PCR; TCRdb keeps only in-frame clonotypes and omits some of them. V and J calls and clone size come straight from that table; D and trimming were deduced from the DNA. This table holds about 27,000 clones, roughly 76% found once. A word on this clone: Its antigen is unidentified.

Sequenced material: memory CD4+ T cells from blood. The sequence came from an adult in good health and CMV-seronegative. The chain joins TRBV4-3 to TRBJ2-3; no clear D gene. CDR3 loop: CASSQGLETWDTQYF. As DNA, the CDR3 is TGCGCCAGCAGCCAAGGACTGGAGACGTGGGATACGCAGTATTTT.